This entry concerns a single T cell receptor beta chain. This sample is part of a study of T cell responses to AZD1222 COVID-19 vaccine. Study-level background: Researchers grouped second doses given at about 4 or about 12 weeks into one pool.

TCRdb's copy holds only in-frame clones and misses some; the assay was immunoSEQ multiplex PCR. The table records more than 150,000 clones, less than 95% of them present only once. Germline values: CDR1 MDHEN, CDR2 SYDVKM. The CDR3 has 13 amino acids. V lost 10 bases, J lost 5 bases, and 10 bases stayed unmatched. The sequence came from an adult in good health. The source material was peripheral blood, sampled on day 0 of AZD1222 vaccination. The J gene is TRBJ1-2, the V gene TRBV28; 7 bases align to TRBD1. Here the CDR3 reads CANRGKAGYGYTF. The CDR3 nucleotides are TGTGCCAACAGGGGCAAGGCGGGTTATGGCTACACCTTC.